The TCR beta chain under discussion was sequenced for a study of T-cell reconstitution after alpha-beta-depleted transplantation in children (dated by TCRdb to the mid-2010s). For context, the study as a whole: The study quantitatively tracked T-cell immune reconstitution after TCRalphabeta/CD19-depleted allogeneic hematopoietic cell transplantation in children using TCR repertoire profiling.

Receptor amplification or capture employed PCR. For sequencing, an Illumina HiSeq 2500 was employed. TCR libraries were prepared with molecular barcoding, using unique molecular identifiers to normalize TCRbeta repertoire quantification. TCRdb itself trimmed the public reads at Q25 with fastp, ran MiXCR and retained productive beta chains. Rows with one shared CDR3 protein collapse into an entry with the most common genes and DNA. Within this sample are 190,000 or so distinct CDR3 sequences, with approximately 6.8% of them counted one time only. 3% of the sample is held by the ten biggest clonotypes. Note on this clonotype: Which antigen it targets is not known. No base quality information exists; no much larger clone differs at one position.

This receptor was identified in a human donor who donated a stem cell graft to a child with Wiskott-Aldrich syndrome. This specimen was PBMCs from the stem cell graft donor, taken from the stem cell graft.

In nucleotide form, the sequence is TGTGCCAGCAGCCACGGGAGGGGAGCCTCCTACGAGCAGTACTTC. This sequence encodes CASSHGRGASYEQYF. In this chain, TRBV5-6 is recombined with TRBJ2-7, with 8 bases in between that match TRBD2. The CDR1 and CDR2 encoded by the germline V gene are SGHDT and YYEEEE. The CDR3 starts with the cysteine, ends with the phenylalanine, and has 15 residues. Of the read, only the CDR3 DNA is kept; its 45 bases are in frame from base 1. Trimming removed 4 bases from V and 0 bases from J; the gene matches leave 6 bases unexplained.